This T cell receptor (beta chain) stems from a study of T cell repertoires in ileal Crohn's disease. Whole-study results and caveats: Compared with CD4 T cells, sorted CD8 cells carried more expanded clones.

Some clones are missing from TCRdb's copy, which holds only in-frame ones; the method was immunoSEQ multiplex PCR. The table lists fewer than 4,500 clones, approximately 80% of them singletons, with less than 7.5% in the top ten. Included were adult ileal or ileocolonic Crohn's patients indicated for ileocolonic resection. Note on this clone: Its antigen is as yet unknown.

Trimming stripped 0 bases from V and 1 base from J, with 3 bases between. Germline-derived CDR1 and CDR2 are WNHNN and SYGVQD (reference sequence). This CDR3 spans 14 amino acids. The TCR was taken from an adult with Crohn's disease. The sequenced material came from ileal tissue. V and J are TRBV10-1 and TRBJ2-2, with D uncertain. The CDR3 DNA follows: TGCGCCAGCAGTGAGTCCAGGAACACCGGGGAGCTGTTTTTT. Translated, it gives CASSESRNTGELFF.